This note documents a single T cell receptor (beta chain) sequence. Its target is unknown. This sample was included in a study of radiotherapy plus CTLA-4 blockade in lung cancer. Sequencing used immunoSEQ multiplex PCR; TCRdb keeps in-frame clones, though not all of them. Of roughly 55,000 clones listed, 70% to 80% are singletons. The germline V gene has CDR1 SGDLS and CDR2 YYNGEE. This CDR3 contains 15 residues. Trimming stripped 3 bases from V and 10 bases from J, with 17 bases between. Findings and caveats of the study: An expansion of tumor-derived TCR clones occurred in blood after radiotherapy plus ipilimumab.

This clonotype was obtained from a human donor with non-small cell lung cancer whose response to radiotherapy plus ipilimumab could not be evaluated. The sample in question was peripheral blood, obtained from a patient treated with radiotherapy plus ipilimumab. V usage is TRBV9 and J usage is TRBJ1-6; weak D call: TRBD1 (5 bases). For the CDR3, the DNA is TGTGCCAGCAGCGCCCGTGGGGGGGAGGGATCACCCCTCCACTTT. Protein: CASSARGGEGSPLHF.